What follows are 19 T cell receptor beta chains derived from one specimen sequenced in a study of shared clonotypes between healthy human individuals. Here immunoSEQ multiplex PCR was the method, and the copy in TCRdb shows in-frame clones only, minus some. The data show some 1,600,000 clones, with 95% to 99% seen just once and about 0.42% held by the top ten. The source material was naive CD4+ T cells sorted from blood. Subset described: CD45RA+ positively selected. Receptor source: a man aged 30 to 39 in good health.

This clone was seen only once. V and J are TRBV28 and TRBJ1-4, with 7 bases lining up with TRBD1. The germline CDR1 and CDR2 sequences are MDHEN and SYDVKM. CDR3 length: 15 residues. Trimming at V came to 6 bases and at J to 0 bases, leaving 4 bases not matched to a gene. The CDR3 coding sequence is TGTGCCAGCAGACCCGGGACAGCAACTAATGAAAAACTGTTTTTT. Its translation: CASRPGTATNEKLFF.

The gene calls are TRBV5-1 and TRBJ2-7; 7 bases are shared with TRBD2. The trim removed 3 bases at V and 2 bases at J, leaving 2 bases unmatched. The CDR3 sequence is 13 residues long. CDR1 is SGHRS and CDR2 is YFSETQ in the germline V gene. CDR3 sequence: CASSSGGTYEQYF. CDR3 DNA: TGCGCCAGCAGCTCCGGGGGGACCTACGAGCAGTACTTC.

V and J are TRBV7-9 and TRBJ2-3; D unresolved. Germline V lookup: CDR1 SEHNR, CDR2 FQNEAQ (reference sequence). V lost 5 bases and J lost 2, with 11 bases in between. The CDR3 runs 14 residues. The CDR3 here is CASSPRGHTDTQYF. The CDR3 DNA is TGTGCCAGCAGCCCCCGCGGTCACACAGATACGCAGTATTTT. Full variable domain (outside the CDR3, taken from reference TRBV7-9 and TRBJ2-3): DTGVSQNPRHKITKRGQNVTFRCDPISEHNRLYWYRQTLGQGPEFLTYFQNEAQLEKSRLLSDRFSAERPKGSFSTLEIQRTEQGDSAMYLCASSPRGHTDTQYFGPGTRLTVL.

The rearrangement uses TRBV11-2 and TRBJ2-2, with TRBD2 as a possible D gene (7 bases). CDR3 length: 13 residues. Trimming left V 5 bases short and J 7 bases short, with 11 bases between. Looked up from germline, CDR1 is SGHAT and CDR2 is FQNNGV. This CDR3 reads CASSRGADGELFF. The DNA of the CDR3 is TGTGCCAGCAGCCGGGGGGCCGACGGGGAGCTGTTTTTT.

In its sample, this clone was seen once. This chain links TRBV5-4 with TRBJ1-4, with TRBD1 identical over 10 bases. With 4 bases clipped from V and 4 bases from J, the junction kept 7 bases outside the gene matches. The CDR3 is made up of 16 amino acids. Germline values: CDR1 SGHNT, CDR2 YYREEE (reference sequence). The CDR3 spells CASSTRDRGLNEKLFF. CDR3 DNA sequence: TGTGCCAGCAGCACCCGGGACAGGGGACTTAATGAAAAACTGTTTTTT.

V is TRBV11-2 and J is TRBJ1-1, with D uncertain. This CDR3 contains 15 residues. With 1 base removed from V and 1 base from J, the gap between germline ends came to 10 bases. Germline V lookup: CDR1 SGHAT, CDR2 FQNNGV. The CDR3: CASSLGRRSNTEAFF. The CDR3 DNA reads TGTGCCAGCAGCTTAGGGCGACGGTCGAACACTGAAGCTTTCTTT. Looking up the rest from reference TRBV11-2 and TRBJ1-1 gives the full variable domain: EAGVAQSPRYKIIEKRQSVAFWCNPISGHATLYWYQQILGQGPKLLIQFQNNGVVDDSQLPKDRFSAERLKGVDSTLKIQPAKLEDSAVYLCASSLGRRSNTEAFFGQGTRLTVV.

This sequence joins TRBV5-5 and TRBJ2-3; TRBD1 agrees at 7 bases. V gave up 4 bases and J gave up 6 bases; unmatched junction bases: 14. Germline V lookup: CDR1 SGHKS, CDR2 YYEKEE (reference sequence). CDR3 length: 16 amino acids. CDR3 region: CASSPGQRTGKDTQYF. CDR3 nucleotide sequence: TGTGCCAGCAGCCCGGGACAGAGAACCGGCAAGGATACGCAGTATTTT.

With regard to this clone: Other DNA sequences in the same sample also yield this CDR3. The chain couples TRBV5-1 to TRBJ2-7, with D uncertain. The CDR3 runs to 13 residues. V lost 0 bases to trimming and J lost 1 base, with 5 bases between them. The germline V gene encodes CDR1 SGHRS and CDR2 YFSETQ. CDR3 loop: CASSLVGSYEQYF. The CDR3 region has the DNA TGCGCCAGCAGCTTGGTAGGGTCCTACGAGCAGTACTTC.

V usage is TRBV14 and J usage is TRBJ2-5; D might be TRBD1 (6 bases). Per germline, CDR1 SGHDN and CDR2 FVKESK. V dropped 1 base and J dropped 2 bases, with 8 bases sitting between them. CDR3 length: 14 residues. CDR3 bases: TGTGCCAGCAGCCAAGGACAGGAGCAAGAGACCCAGTACTTC. Protein: CASSQGQEQETQYF.

The chain has TRBV15 and TRBJ1-6, with a weak D call TRBD1 (5 bases). There are 15 residues in the CDR3. Trimming shortened V by 5 bases and J by 9 bases, and 17 bases separated the two germline ends. Per the germline V gene, CDR1 is LNHNV and CDR2 is YYDKDF (reference sequence). The CDR3 loop is CATSGHLGRISPLHF. CDR3 nucleotides: TGTGCCACCAGCGGACACTTGGGCCGGATTTCACCCCTCCACTTT.

This chain connects TRBV29-1 to TRBJ2-2; D perhaps matches TRBD2 (6 bases). Germline V CDR1 and CDR2: SQVTM, ANQGSEA. V was shortened by 7 bases and J by 7 bases, with 16 bases between the two germline ends. CDR3 length: 13 amino acids. CDR3 loop: CSAGTQGGGELFF. The CDR3 DNA reads TGCAGCGCCGGGACTCAAGGTGGCGGGGAGCTGTTTTTT.

V and J are TRBV18 and TRBJ2-4, with TRBD2 matching over 13 bases. Trimming took 4 bases from V and 6 from J; bases not matched to a gene: 9. This CDR3 region has 17 residues. Germline lookup yields CDR1 KGHSH and CDR2 LQKENI. The CDR3 coding sequence is TGTGCCAGCTCACGCAGGACTAGCGGGAGAATAGGAAACATTCAGTACTTC. This gives the protein CASSRRTSGRIGNIQYF.

The rearrangement uses TRBV7-2 and TRBJ2-7; D is possibly TRBD1 or TRBD2 (5 bases each). CDR1 and CDR2 from the germline V gene are SGHTA and FQGNSA. V dropped 2 bases and J dropped 3 bases, with 8 bases sitting between them. CDR3 size: 13 residues. CDR3 amino acids: CASSLNGGYEQYF. For the CDR3, the DNA is TGTGCCAGCAGCTTAAATGGGGGCTACGAGCAGTACTTC. Full variable domain (outside the CDR3, taken from reference TRBV7-2 and TRBJ2-7): GAGVSQSPSNKVTEKGKDVELRCDPISGHTALYWYRQSLGQGLEFLIYFQGNSAPDKSGLPSDRFSAERTGGSVSTLTIQRTQQEDSAVYLCASSLNGGYEQYFGPGTRLTVT.

V and J are TRBV5-4 and TRBJ1-6; D remains unclear. The germline V gene encodes CDR1 SGHNT and CDR2 YYREEE (reference sequence). The CDR3 sequence is 14 residues long. The ends were cut back, 1 base at V and 7 bases at J, with 9 bases in the middle. DNA of the CDR3: TGTGCCAGCAGCTTGTACTACAGAAATTCACCCCTCCACTTT. As protein: CASSLYYRNSPLHF.

V is TRBV7-9 and J is TRBJ2-7; 7 bases are a match to TRBD1. CDR1 is SEHNR and CDR2 is FQNEAQ in the germline V gene (reference sequence). The V gene end was trimmed by 5 bases and the J gene end by 3 bases; junction bases not matched to a gene: 7. The CDR3 length is 14 residues. The CDR3 reads CASSARQGSYEQYF. The CDR3 DNA is TGTGCCAGCAGCGCCCGACAGGGCAGCTACGAGCAGTACTTC.

This clone was detected once. The rearrangement uses TRBV19 and TRBJ2-1; the D gene is possibly TRBD2 (5 bases). Deletions cut 6 bases from V and 4 bases from J, with 16 bases between. The V gene's germline CDR1 is LNHDA and CDR2 SQIVND (reference sequence). This CDR3 is 15 amino acids long. CDR3 sequence (DNA): TGTGCCAGTAGGAATAGGCGGGTTGGTTACAATGAGCAGTTCTTC. Translation: CASRNRRVGYNEQFF.

CDR3 residues: CASTPRGQGRYNEQFF. The CDR3 DNA follows: TGTGCCAGCACGCCCCGGGGACAGGGCAGATACAATGAGCAGTTCTTC. The chain carries TRBV27 and TRBJ2-1; 9 bases fit TRBD1. Unmatched junction bases numbered 11, after V lost 7 bases and J lost 4 bases. CDR1 is MNHEY and CDR2 is SMNVEV in the germline V gene (reference sequence). The CDR3 has 16 amino acids.

The genes are TRBV19 and TRBJ2-1; TRBD1 agrees at 7 bases. Trimming cost V 3 bases and J 0 bases; bases outside gene matches: 5. Germline assignment: CDR1 LNHDA and CDR2 SQIVND (reference sequence). CDR3 length: 16 amino acids. This CDR3 is CASSIFPGGSYNEQFF. The CDR3 nucleotides are TGTGCCAGTAGTATTTTTCCAGGGGGCTCCTACAATGAGCAGTTCTTC.

The chain carries TRBV5-1 and TRBJ2-3, with 7 bases aligning to TRBD2. Germline V gene sequence: CDR1 SGHRS, CDR2 YFSETQ. The CDR3 length is 15 residues. Trimming at V came to 2 bases and at J to 4 bases, leaving 7 bases not matched to a gene. The CDR3 here is CASSFLAGASDTQYF. DNA of the CDR3: TGCGCCAGCAGCTTCCTGGCGGGAGCGTCAGATACGCAGTATTTT.